These 31 T cell receptor beta chains came from one sample sequenced in a study of blood T cell repertoires in COVID-19. Sequenced by immunoSEQ multiplex PCR; TCRdb stores in-frame clones only, minus some. This table holds 150,000 to 200,000 clones, 75% to 90% found once. Input material: PBMCs or T cells enriched from blood (not recorded which). The receptors originated from a woman aged 18-30 years who had recovered from COVID-19.

For the CDR3, the DNA is TGTGCCAGTAGTATAGGCCCTCAGGCTCCGGGACTAGCGGGGACCGGGTACGAGCAGTACTTC. It yields the protein CASSIGPQAPGLAGTGYEQYF. The chain recombines TRBV19 with TRBJ2-7, with 13 bases identical to TRBD2. From germline, CDR1 is LNHDA and CDR2 SQIVND (reference sequence). V lost 1 base and J lost 4; bases outside the gene matches: 19. The CDR3 spans 21 residues.

V is TRBV15 and J is TRBJ2-5, with D unresolved. CDR3 size: 13 residues. V dropped 5 bases and J dropped 5 bases, with 12 bases sitting between them. CDR1 is LNHNV and CDR2 is YYDKDF in the germline V gene (reference sequence). The CDR3 here is CATSPWLGETQYF. The CDR3 nucleotides are TGTGCCACCAGCCCATGGCTAGGCGAGACCCAGTACTTC.

The chain uses TRBV3-1 (or the pseudogene TRBV3-2) and TRBJ2-2, with TRBD2 identical over 7 bases. V lost 1 base and J lost 6; bases outside the gene matches: 2. This CDR3 region has 14 residues. Germline V gene data show CDR1 as LGHDT and CDR2 as YNNKEL (reference sequence). The CDR3 region is CASSQVRGAGELFF. CDR3 sequence (DNA): TGTGCCAGCAGCCAAGTTCGGGGGGCCGGGGAGCTGTTTTTT.

This chain joins TRBV2 and TRBJ1-5, with 8 nucleotides matching TRBD1. This CDR3 is built from 15 residues. Germline V CDR1 and CDR2: SNHLY, FYNNEI. With V trimmed by 7 bases and J by 2 bases, 7 bases remained unmatched. CDR3 sequence reads: CASTDRTGRNQPQHF. The CDR3 DNA is TGTGCCAGCACTGACCGGACAGGGCGCAATCAGCCCCAGCATTTT.

The chain carries TRBV5-1 and TRBJ2-6; perhaps TRBD2 as D (5 bases). This CDR3 is built from 14 residues. V was shortened by 7 bases and J by 0 bases, with 8 bases between the two germline ends. In germline, CDR1 is SGHRS, CDR2 YFSETQ. The CDR3 DNA sequence: TGCGCCAGCCATCGGGGCTCTGGGGCCAACGTCCTGACTTTC. As protein: CASHRGSGANVLTF.

V usage is TRBV28 and J usage is TRBJ2-5, with 7 bases lining up with TRBD1. The germline V gene has CDR1 MDHEN and CDR2 SYDVKM. Unmatched junction bases numbered 10, after V lost 4 bases and J lost 5 bases. This CDR3 has 15 amino acids. Written as DNA, the CDR3 is TGTGCCAGCAGTTACTCGGGACAGCTCGGGGAGACCCAGTACTTC. Translated: CASSYSGQLGETQYF.

The chain is built from TRBV9 and TRBJ2-3; D unresolved. Germline CDR1 is SGDLS and CDR2 is YYNGEE. The CDR3 runs to 13 residues. Trimming removed 3 bases at V and 2 bases at J, with 7 bases between. The CDR3 spells CASSASVTDTQYF. CDR3 sequence (DNA): TGTGCCAGCAGCGCCAGCGTCACAGATACGCAGTATTTT.

The CDR3: CASSWGQSETQYF. In DNA form, the CDR3 reads TGCGCCAGCAGCTGGGGACAGTCAGAGACCCAGTACTTC. This chain connects TRBV5-1 to TRBJ2-5; 7 bases fit TRBD1. The junction had 3 bases not matched to a gene; V was cut back by 3 bases and J by 4 bases. Germline V gene data show CDR1 as SGHRS and CDR2 as YFSETQ. CDR3 size: 13 residues. The complete variable domain, with remaining parts taken from reference TRBV5-1 and TRBJ2-5, reads KAGVTQTPRYLIKTRGQQVTLSCSPISGHRSVSWYQQTPGQGLQFLFEYFSETQRNKGNFPGRFSGRQFSNSRSEMNVSTLELGDSALYLCASSWGQSETQYFGPGTRLLVL.

This clone showed up just once. This chain links TRBV7-9 with TRBJ1-4, with D possibly TRBD1 on 6 matching bases. From germline, CDR1 is SEHNR and CDR2 FQNEAQ (reference sequence). The CDR3 runs to 14 residues. V gave up 8 bases and J gave up 8 bases, with 18 bases separating them. CDR3 sequence: CASEGEGEGEKLFF. As DNA, the CDR3 is TGTGCCAGCGAGGGAGAGGGGGAGGGAGAAAAACTGTTTTTT.

The rearrangement uses TRBV3-1 (or the pseudogene TRBV3-2) and TRBJ1-1; D may be TRBD1 (5 bases). The CDR3 is 15 residues long. Germline CDR1 and CDR2: LGHDT and YNNKEL (reference sequence). Trimming cost V 5 bases and J 1 base, with 14 bases left between them. The CDR3 protein is CASSVSPQGNTEAFF. CDR3 in DNA: TGTGCCAGCAGCGTTTCACCTCAGGGGAACACTGAAGCTTTCTTT.

This chain joins TRBV28 and TRBJ2-3; 9 nucleotides agree with TRBD2. The CDR3 runs 15 residues. Germline assignment: CDR1 MDHEN and CDR2 SYDVKM. Trimming at V came to 2 bases and at J to 6 bases, leaving 6 bases not matched to a gene. The CDR3, as DNA: TGTGCCAGCAGTTTAATGGCGAGCGGGAGGGATACGCAGTATTTT. Translation: CASSLMASGRDTQYF. The complete variable domain, with remaining parts taken from reference TRBV28 and TRBJ2-3, reads DVKVTQSSRYLVKRTGEKVFLECVQDMDHENMFWYRQDPGLGLRLIYFSYDVKMKEKGDIPEGYSVSREKKERFSLILESASTNQTSMYLCASSLMASGRDTQYFGPGTRLTVL.

The rearrangement joins TRBV11-3 to TRBJ2-7; 8 nucleotides line up with TRBD1. The V and J ends lost 5 bases and 2 bases, in that order; junction bases with no gene match: 8. CDR1 and CDR2 from the germline V gene are SGHNT and YENEEA. CDR3 length: 15 amino acids. The CDR3 coding sequence is TGTGCCAGCAGCCCGTCGGGCAGGGGGCCCTACGAGCAGTACTTC. It yields the protein CASSPSGRGPYEQYF.

The chain joins TRBV11-3 to TRBJ1-4, with D possibly TRBD1 on 5 matching bases. The V and J ends lost 5 bases and 4 bases respectively, with 17 bases between them. The CDR3 runs to 16 residues. Germline CDR1 SGHNT, CDR2 YENEEA. Written as DNA, the CDR3 is TGTGCCAGCAGCGCGGCCGAGACGGGGGTTAATGAAAAACTGTTTTTT. Amino acid sequence: CASSAAETGVNEKLFF.

The chain is built from TRBV9 and TRBJ2-1; tentatively, D is TRBD1 (6 bases). The CDR3 totals 15 residues. The germline gives CDR1 SGDLS, CDR2 YYNGEE. V gave up 0 bases and J gave up 12 bases, with 19 bases separating them. In DNA, the CDR3 is TGTGCCAGCAGCGTAGGGTACACAGGGTTCCTTGCGCAGTTCTTC. It specifies CASSVGYTGFLAQFF.

The chain has TRBV30 and TRBJ2-7; TRBD2 might be the D (6 bases). Looked up from germline, CDR1 is GTSNPN and CDR2 is SVGIG (reference sequence). This CDR3 has 12 amino acids. V gave up 3 bases and J gave up 4 bases, with 10 bases separating them. The CDR3 protein is CAWRTEGYEQYF. The CDR3 bases are TGTGCCTGGAGGACGGAGGGGTACGAGCAGTACTTC.

This clone appeared a single time. This chain uses TRBV2 with TRBJ2-2; TRBD2 might be the D (6 bases). Trimming removed 4 bases at V and 3 bases at J, with 18 bases between. Germline loops: CDR1 SNHLY, CDR2 FYNNEI. CDR3 length: 17 residues. The CDR3 nucleotides are TGTGCCAGCAGTGGGAGTCGGGGGACTTCTCACACCGGGGAGCTGTTTTTT. It specifies CASSGSRGTSHTGELFF.

This clone appeared once. The chain recombines TRBV5-1 with TRBJ2-5; 14 nucleotides match TRBD2. Germline V lookup: CDR1 SGHRS, CDR2 YFSETQ. V was clipped by 7 bases and J by 1 base; unmatched bases: 9. The CDR3 covers 17 residues. Here the CDR3 reads CASRPGLAGVLQETQYF. Here the CDR3 DNA reads TGCGCCAGCCGACCGGGACTAGCGGGAGTTCTCCAAGAGACCCAGTACTTC.

The genes are TRBV21-1 and TRBJ1-2; the listed D gene, TRBD1, was not tested against the DNA. TRBV21-1 is given as a pseudogene. CDR3 size: 15 residues. Here the CDR3 reads CASSKEQGALNGYTF. The CDR3, as DNA: TGTGCCAGCAGCAAGGAACAGGGGGCTTTGAATGGCTACACCTTC.

This clone was counted a single time. This chain joins TRBV9 and TRBJ2-3; 7 bases align to TRBD2. The CDR3 runs to 14 residues. The J segment lost 5 bases and the V segment lost 3 bases, leaving 6 bases of the junction unmatched. Germline-derived CDR1 and CDR2 are SGDLS and YYNGEE. CDR3 region: CASSAFWGGDTQYF. The CDR3 nucleotides are TGTGCCAGCAGCGCCTTTTGGGGGGGAGATACGCAGTATTTT.

The V gene is TRBV5-1, the J gene TRBJ2-1; D unclear. Looked up from germline, CDR1 is SGHRS and CDR2 is YFSETQ. This CDR3 contains 13 residues. Trimming stripped 3 bases from V and 3 bases from J, with 7 bases between. Here the CDR3 DNA reads TGCGCCAGCAGCTCGCCAGGCTACAATGAGCAGTTCTTC. It encodes CASSSPGYNEQFF.

This chain uses TRBV7-9 with TRBJ2-7; TRBD2 matches at 13 bases. V lost 5 bases and J lost 5; bases outside the gene matches: 9. Germline CDR1 SEHNR, CDR2 FQNEAQ (reference sequence). The CDR3 has 16 residues. The CDR3 sequence: CASSRQGLAGLHEQYF. CDR3 sequence (DNA): TGTGCCAGCAGCCGACAGGGACTAGCGGGACTCCACGAGCAGTACTTC.

The chain has TRBV11-2 and TRBJ2-5; 7 bases are a match to TRBD2. The V and J ends lost 1 base and 4 bases, in that order; junction bases with no gene match: 6. The germline gives CDR1 SGHAT, CDR2 FQNNGV. The CDR3 consists of 15 residues. The CDR3 DNA reads TGTGCCAGCAGCTTAGCGGCGGGAGTCACAGAGACCCAGTACTTC. Translation: CASSLAAGVTETQYF. Using reference TRBV11-2 and TRBJ2-5 for the parts outside the CDR3, the full variable domain is EAGVAQSPRYKIIEKRQSVAFWCNPISGHATLYWYQQILGQGPKLLIQFQNNGVVDDSQLPKDRFSAERLKGVDSTLKIQPAKLEDSAVYLCASSLAAGVTETQYFGPGTRLLVL.

The chain employs TRBV9 and TRBJ2-3; TRBD2 matches at 12 bases. CDR3 length: 15 amino acids. CDR1 is SGDLS and CDR2 is YYNGEE in the germline V gene. Trimming took 2 bases from V and 4 from J; bases not matched to a gene: 2. CDR3 DNA: TGTGCCAGCAGCGTCCTAGCGGGAGGGCCAGATACGCAGTATTTT. This codes for CASSVLAGGPDTQYF.

The chain couples TRBV7-3 to TRBJ2-3; 7 positions match TRBD2. This CDR3 contains 16 residues. V lost 6 bases to trimming and J lost 1 base; unmatched junction nucleotides: 10. CDR1 is SGHTA, CDR2 FQGTGA, per germline. In DNA form, the CDR3 reads TGTGCCAGCAGTCTGACCACTAGCGCGGGCACAGATACGCAGTATTTT. Its protein product is CASSLTTSAGTDTQYF.

The chain has TRBV2 and TRBJ1-1; no reliable D call. The CDR3 loop spans 13 amino acids. Germline CDR1 SNHLY, CDR2 FYNNEI. With 7 bases removed from V and 5 bases from J, the gap between germline ends came to 14 bases. The CDR3 bases are TGTGCCAGCACCATAAACAGTGTAACTGAAGCTTTCTTT. This encodes CASTINSVTEAFF. The full variable domain, in which reference TRBV2 and TRBJ1-1 provide the parts outside the CDR3, is EPEVTQTPSHQVTQMGQEVILRCVPISNHLYFYWYRQILGQKVEFLVSFYNNEISEKSEIFDDQFSVERPDGSNFTLKIRSTKLEDSAMYFCASTINSVTEAFFGQGTRLTVV.

The chain carries TRBV5-4 and TRBJ2-5, with 9 bases that match TRBD2. Trimming took 3 bases from V and 4 from J; bases not matched to a gene: 10. CDR3 size: 16 residues. Germline CDR1 and CDR2: SGHNT and YYREEE (reference sequence). CDR3 protein: CASSSPREGLGETQYF. In DNA, the CDR3 is TGTGCCAGCAGCTCCCCGCGGGAGGGGTTGGGAGAGACCCAGTACTTC.

This clone showed up just once. J is TRBJ2-1 and V is TRBV7-6, with D perhaps matching TRBD2 (5 bases). The CDR3 is made up of 13 amino acids. The germline V gene encodes CDR1 SGHVS and CDR2 FNYEAQ. The V and J ends lost 5 bases and 8 bases respectively, with 13 bases between them. This CDR3 reads CASSQTRADEQFF. The CDR3 nucleotides are TGTGCCAGCAGCCAAACTAGAGCCGATGAGCAGTTCTTC.

The chain couples TRBV4-3 to TRBJ1-6; D gene unclear. The V end was cut by 0 bases, the J end by 8 bases, with 8 bases between. Germline CDR1 is LGHNA and CDR2 is YSLEER. This CDR3 spans 14 amino acids. The CDR3 DNA follows: TGCGCCAGCAGCCAAGATCCGCAGTATTCACCCCTCCACTTT. This codes for CASSQDPQYSPLHF.

The V call is TRBV24-1, the J call TRBJ1-5; 8 positions agree with TRBD1. Germline loops: CDR1 KGHDR, CDR2 SFDVKD. The CDR3 extends over 19 amino acids. V gave up 3 bases and J gave up 1 base; unmatched junction bases: 13. CDR3 DNA: TGTGCCACCAGTGATCGATCACACAGGGGGGAGGGGAGCAATCAGCCCCAGCATTTT. Translating it yields CATSDRSHRGEGSNQPQHF.

This chain connects TRBV11-2 to TRBJ2-2, with TRBD1 matching over 9 bases. Unmatched junction bases numbered 9, after V lost 0 bases and J lost 7 bases. Germline CDR1 reads SGHAT; CDR2 reads FQNNGV. This CDR3 contains 17 residues. The CDR3 DNA sequence: TGTGCCAGCAGCTTAGATCCAGACAGGGGGAATGACGGGGAGCTGTTTTTT. This translates into CASSLDPDRGNDGELFF.

The chain couples TRBV14 to TRBJ2-7, with a weak D call TRBD1 (6 bases). CDR3 size: 16 residues. Trimming removed 3 bases from V and 1 base from J, with 16 bases in between. Looked up from germline, CDR1 is SGHDN and CDR2 is FVKESK. The CDR3 nucleotides read TGTGCCAGCAGCCAGCCCGTGGGGGCGGAATCCTACGAGCAGTACTTC. Translating it yields CASSQPVGAESYEQYF.